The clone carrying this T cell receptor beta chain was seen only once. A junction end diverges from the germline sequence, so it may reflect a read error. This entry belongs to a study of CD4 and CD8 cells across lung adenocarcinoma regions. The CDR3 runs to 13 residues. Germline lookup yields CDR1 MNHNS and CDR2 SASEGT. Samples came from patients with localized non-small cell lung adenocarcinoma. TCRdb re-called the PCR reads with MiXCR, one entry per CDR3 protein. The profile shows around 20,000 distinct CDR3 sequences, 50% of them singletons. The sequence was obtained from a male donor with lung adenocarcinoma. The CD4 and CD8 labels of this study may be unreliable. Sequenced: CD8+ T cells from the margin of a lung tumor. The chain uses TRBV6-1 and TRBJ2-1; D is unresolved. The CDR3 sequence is CAGTRAGENVLSF. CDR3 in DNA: TGTGCCGGCACGCGAGCTGGGGAAAACGTCCTGTCCTTC.